The source of this T cell receptor (beta chain) is a study of identical twins. Notes on the study in general: Insertions were reduced in abundant cord blood beta clonotypes but not in memory repertoires.

TCRdb processed the 5' RACE reads anew with MiXCR; each CDR3 protein has one entry. The data show approximately 700,000 distinct CDR3 sequences, roughly 6% seen once. The length of the CDR3 is 16 residues. V lost 4 bases to trimming and J lost 1 base, with 14 bases between them. In germline, CDR1 is MNHEY, CDR2 SVGAGI. This clonotype was counted only a few times. What it binds is unknown. Sequenced: naive T cells sorted from blood. V is TRBV6-5 and J is TRBJ2-1; D unresolved. This TCR derives from a man between 18 and 29 years old in good health. The CDR3 DNA reads as TGTGCCAGCAGTTCACAATATAAGAATTCCTACAATGAGCAGTTCTTC. Translating gives CASSSQYKNSYNEQFF.